This T cell receptor (beta chain) was identified in a study of CD8+CD57+ T cells in acquired aplastic anemia. Whole-study context: Sorted CD4+ and CD8+ cell DNA averaged 3.2 ug.

Overall study findings and caveats: Between patients and controls, CD8+ Simpson's diversity did not vary significantly. Between patients and controls, approximately 29 CD8+ CDR3 sequences were found in common.

The use of genomic DNA as template underpinned the TCR beta VDJ and CDR3 profiling. TCRdb called the reads again in MiXCR, with one record for every CDR3 protein. The sample carries 180,000 or so distinct CDR3 sequences, around 45% recorded once. In germline, CDR1 is KGHDR, CDR2 SFDVKD. V lost 9 bases, J lost 3 bases, and 6 bases stayed unmatched. The CDR3 totals 13 residues. Regarding this clonotype: Its specificity is not known.

Sequenced sample: sorted CD4+, CD8+, or CD8+CD57+ T cells (not recorded which) from PBMCs. The V gene is TRBV24-1, the J gene TRBJ2-5, with 7 bases identical to TRBD1. This clonotype was sampled from a human donor in good health. The CDR3 DNA sequence: TGTGCCACCTCCCACAGGGGCGAAGAGACCCAGTACTTC. Translating it yields CATSHRGEETQYF.